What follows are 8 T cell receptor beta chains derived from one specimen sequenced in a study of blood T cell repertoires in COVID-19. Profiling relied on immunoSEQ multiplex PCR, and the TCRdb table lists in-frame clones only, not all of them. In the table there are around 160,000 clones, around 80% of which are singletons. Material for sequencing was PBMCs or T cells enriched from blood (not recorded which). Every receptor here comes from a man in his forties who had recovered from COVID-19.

The CDR3 sequence: CAWSPTWQGGSGGYTF. The CDR3 nucleotides read TGTGCCTGGAGTCCGACCTGGCAGGGAGGTAGTGGTGGCTACACCTTC. The chain recombines TRBV30 with TRBJ1-2, with a tentative D call TRBD1 (5 bases). CDR1 is GTSNPN, CDR2 SVGIG, per germline (reference sequence). This CDR3 contains 16 residues. Trimming took 2 bases from V and 7 from J, leaving 23 bases between them.

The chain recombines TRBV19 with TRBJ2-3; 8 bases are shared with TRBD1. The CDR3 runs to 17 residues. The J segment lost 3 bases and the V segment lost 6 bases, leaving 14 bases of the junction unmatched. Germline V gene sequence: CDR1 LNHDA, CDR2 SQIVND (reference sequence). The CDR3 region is CASSPISTGTGTDTQYF. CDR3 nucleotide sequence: TGTGCCAGTAGCCCCATAAGTACTGGGACAGGTACAGATACGCAGTATTTT.

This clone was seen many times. The CDR3 spells CASSLGPGETGELFF. CDR3 nucleotide sequence: TGTGCCAGCAGCTTGGGGCCAGGGGAGACCGGGGAGCTGTTTTTT. This sequence joins TRBV5-4 and TRBJ2-2; possibly TRBD1 for D (6 bases). The CDR3 is made up of 15 amino acids. Per the germline V gene, CDR1 is SGHNT and CDR2 is YYREEE (reference sequence). V was pared by 0 bases and J by 5 bases, with 11 bases between. Combining the CDR3 with reference TRBV5-4 and TRBJ2-2 gives the whole variable domain ETGVTQSPTHLIKTRGQQVTLRCSSQSGHNTVSWYQQALGQGPQFIFQYYREEENGRGNFPPRFSGLQFPNYSSELNVNALELDDSALYLCASSLGPGETGELFFGEGSRLTVL.

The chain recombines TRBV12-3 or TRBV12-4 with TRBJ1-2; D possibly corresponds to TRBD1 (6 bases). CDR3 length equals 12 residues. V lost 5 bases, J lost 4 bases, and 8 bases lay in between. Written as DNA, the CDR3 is TGTGCCAGCAGTGGCAGGGGCTATGGCTACACCTTC. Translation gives CASSGRGYGYTF.

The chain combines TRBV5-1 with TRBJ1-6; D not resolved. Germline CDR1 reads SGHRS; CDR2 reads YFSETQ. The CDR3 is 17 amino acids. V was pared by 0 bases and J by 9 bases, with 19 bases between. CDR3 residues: CASSLALGDGDSSPLHF. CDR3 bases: TGCGCCAGCAGCTTGGCCTTGGGAGACGGAGATAGTTCACCCCTCCACTTT. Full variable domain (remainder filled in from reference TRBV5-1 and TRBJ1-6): KAGVTQTPRYLIKTRGQQVTLSCSPISGHRSVSWYQQTPGQGLQFLFEYFSETQRNKGNFPGRFSGRQFSNSRSEMNVSTLELGDSALYLCASSLALGDGDSSPLHFGNGTRLTVT.

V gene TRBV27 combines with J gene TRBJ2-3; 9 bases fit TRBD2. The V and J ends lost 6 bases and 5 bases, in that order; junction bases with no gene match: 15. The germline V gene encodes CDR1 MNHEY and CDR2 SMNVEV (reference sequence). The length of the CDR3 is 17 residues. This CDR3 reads CASSLRGIAGVGDTQYF. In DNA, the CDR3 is TGTGCCAGCAGCTTGCGGGGTATAGCGGGGGTCGGAGATACGCAGTATTTT.

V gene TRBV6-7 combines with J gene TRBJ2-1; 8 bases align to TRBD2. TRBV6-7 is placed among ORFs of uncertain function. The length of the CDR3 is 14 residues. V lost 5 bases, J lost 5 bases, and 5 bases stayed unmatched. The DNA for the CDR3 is TGTGCCAGCAGTCCGGGGGGGAACAACAATGAGCAGTTCTTC. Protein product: CASSPGGNNNEQFF.

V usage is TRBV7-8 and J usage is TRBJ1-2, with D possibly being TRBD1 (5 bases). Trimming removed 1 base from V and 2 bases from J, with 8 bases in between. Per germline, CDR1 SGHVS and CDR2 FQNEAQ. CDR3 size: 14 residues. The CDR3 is CASSLGTLNYGYTF. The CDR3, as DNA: TGTGCCAGCAGCTTAGGGACATTAAACTATGGCTACACCTTC. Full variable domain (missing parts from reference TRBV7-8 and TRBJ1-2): GAGVSQSPRYKVAKRGQDVALRCDPISGHVSLFWYQQALGQGPEFLTYFQNEAQLDKSGLPSDRFFAERPEGSVSTLKIQRTQQEDSAVYLCASSLGTLNYGYTFGSGTRLTVV.